Sequencing of this T cell receptor beta chain was carried out in a study of blood T cell repertoires in COVID-19. Study at large: Samples came from the United States, Italy and Spain, spanning acute and convalescent COVID-19. Sample material is recorded as cDNA or gDNA derived from T cells, B-cell-depleted T cells, or PBMCs.

Source study methods: Amplifying reference gene primers gave estimates of nucleated cell counts. Clones were sequenced by immunoSEQ multiplex PCR, and TCRdb holds only the in-frame ones, with some missing. Clone size and the V and J calls come from that table; the DNA yielded D and trimming. The data show approximately 30,000 clones, with 65% to 90% seen just once and roughly 23% held by the top ten. The CDR3 spans 13 residues. Germline-derived CDR1 and CDR2 are SGHTA and FQGTGA. Trimming took 6 bases from V and 1 from J; bases not matched to a gene: 0. The TCR comes from a human donor in a cohort sampled during active COVID-19. Material for sequencing was peripheral blood. The chain links TRBV7-3 to TRBJ2-7; the match to TRBD1 covers 10 bases. The CDR3 loop is CASRGQGSYEQYF. Written as DNA, the CDR3 is TGTGCCAGCAGGGGACAGGGGTCCTACGAGCAGTACTTC. Full variable domain (missing parts from reference TRBV7-3 and TRBJ2-7): GAGVSQTPSNKVTEKGKYVELRCDPISGHTALYWYRQSLGQGPEFLIYFQGTGAADDSGLPNDRFFAVRPEGSVSTLKIQRTERGDSAVYLCASRGQGSYEQYFGPGTRLTVT.